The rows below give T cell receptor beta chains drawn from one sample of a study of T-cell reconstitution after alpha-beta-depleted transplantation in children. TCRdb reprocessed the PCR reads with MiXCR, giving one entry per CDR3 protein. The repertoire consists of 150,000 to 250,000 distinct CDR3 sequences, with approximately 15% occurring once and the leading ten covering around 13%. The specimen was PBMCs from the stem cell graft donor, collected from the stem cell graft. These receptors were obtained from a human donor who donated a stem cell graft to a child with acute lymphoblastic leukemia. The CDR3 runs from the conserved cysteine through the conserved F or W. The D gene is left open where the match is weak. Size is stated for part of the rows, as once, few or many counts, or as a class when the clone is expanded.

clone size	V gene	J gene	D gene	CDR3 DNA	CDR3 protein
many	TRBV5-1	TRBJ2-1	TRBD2	TGCGCCAGCAGCATATCGGGAGGGAACAATGAGCAGTTCTTC	CASSISGGNNEQFF
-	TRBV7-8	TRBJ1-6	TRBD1	TGTGCCAGCAGCTTAGAAGGGGGCTTATATAATTCACCCCTCCACTTT	CASSLEGGLYNSPLHF
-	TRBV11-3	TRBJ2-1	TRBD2	TGTGCCAGCAGCCCCGGACTAGCGTCCTGGGAGGAGCAGTTCTTC	CASSPGLASWEEQFF
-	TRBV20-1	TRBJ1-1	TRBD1	TGCAGTGCAGGAGGGATACAGGGGGCCCCTGAAGCTTTCTTT	CSAGGIQGAPEAFF
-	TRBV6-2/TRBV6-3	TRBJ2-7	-	TGTGCCAGCAGTCGCCTTGGAAGCTCCTACGAGCAGTACTTC	CASSRLGSSYEQYF
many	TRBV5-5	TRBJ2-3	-	TGTGCCAGCAGCATCAACGGGCAGAACACAGATACGCAGTATTTT	CASSINGQNTDTQYF
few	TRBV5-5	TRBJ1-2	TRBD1	TGTGCCAGCAGCCCCGGGACAGCGAACTATGGCTACACCTTC	CASSPGTANYGYTF
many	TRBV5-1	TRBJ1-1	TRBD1	TGCGCCAGCAGCCAGGACAGGGGAGGCACTGAAGCTTTCTTT	CASSQDRGGTEAFF
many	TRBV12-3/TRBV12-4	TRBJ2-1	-	TGTGCCAGCAGGGCTAGCCATGAGGGGCTCAATGAGCAGTTCTTC	CASRASHEGLNEQFF
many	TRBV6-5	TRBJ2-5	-	TGTGCCAGCAGTTCACGATCGAGAGGGACCCAGTACTTC	CASSSRSRGTQYF
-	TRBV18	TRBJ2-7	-	TGTGCCAGCTCACCGCAGGGGAGGGGGCTTAGGTACGAGCAGTACTTC	CASSPQGRGLRYEQYF
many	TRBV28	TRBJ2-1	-	TGTGCCAGCAGTTTAGGTTCTTCGCGTCTTAATGAGCAGTTCTTC	CASSLGSSRLNEQFF
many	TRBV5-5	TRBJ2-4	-	TGTGCCAGCAGCCAAGATCTAGCCAAAAACATTCAGTACTTC	CASSQDLAKNIQYF
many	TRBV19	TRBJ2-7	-	TGTGCCAGTAGTCCAAACTCAGGGTTTCTCAGCTACGAGCAGTACTTC	CASSPNSGFLSYEQYF
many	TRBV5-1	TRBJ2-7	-	TGCGCCAGCAGCTTGGGGGGGTTCTACGAGCAGTACTTC	CASSLGGFYEQYF
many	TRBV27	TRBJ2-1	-	TGTGCCAGCAGTTTCGGTTTATTGGATGAGCAGTTCTTC	CASSFGLLDEQFF